A single sample is the source of the 21 T cell receptor beta chains below, sequenced in a study of blood T cell repertoires in COVID-19. Using immunoSEQ multiplex PCR, the repertoire was profiled, and TCRdb retains in-frame clones only, with some absent. The data hold around 130,000 clones, with roughly 86% observed a single time. Sample: peripheral blood. Receptor source: a human donor in a cohort sampled during active COVID-19.

The rearrangement joins TRBV9 to TRBJ1-2; the D gene is possibly TRBD1 (6 bases). The ends were cut back, 4 bases at V and 4 bases at J, with 14 bases in the middle. The CDR3 consists of 14 residues. From germline, CDR1 is SGDLS and CDR2 YYNGEE. The DNA of the CDR3 is TGTGCCAGCAGCCCTCGACAGGCGGCCTATGGCTACACCTTC. This gives the protein CASSPRQAAYGYTF.

This clone was found a few times. V gene TRBV7-2 combines with J gene TRBJ1-2, with unresolved D. There are 13 residues in the CDR3. Germline CDR1 reads SGHTA; CDR2 reads FQGNSA. V was shortened by 5 bases and J by 3 bases, with 10 bases between the two germline ends. CDR3 amino acids: CASSLVSDYGYTF. In DNA, the CDR3 is TGTGCCAGCAGCCTCGTCTCAGACTATGGCTACACCTTC.

V is TRBV5-4 and J is TRBJ2-7; D gene ambiguous. The V end was cut by 1 base, the J end by 2 bases, with 10 bases between. CDR1 SGHNT and CDR2 YYREEE come from the germline V gene (reference sequence). The length of the CDR3 is 14 residues. CDR3 DNA: TGTGCCAGCAGCTTGCGCACTACCCCCTACGAGCAGTACTTC. Protein: CASSLRTTPYEQYF.

The CDR3 region is CASSYLTGFYQPQHF. The CDR3 coding sequence is TGTGCCAGCAGTTACCTCACAGGGTTTTACCAGCCCCAGCATTTT. The chain employs TRBV6-6 and TRBJ1-5; D perhaps matches TRBD1 (6 bases). The V gene's germline CDR1 is MNHNY and CDR2 SVGAGI (reference sequence). V was cut by 2 bases and J by 7 bases, with 15 bases left in between. This CDR3 has 15 amino acids.

The chain couples TRBV3-1 (or the pseudogene TRBV3-2) to TRBJ2-5, with a weak D call TRBD1 (6 bases). Germline V gene lookup returns CDR1 LGHDT and CDR2 YNNKEL (reference sequence). The germline V and J ends were trimmed by 1 base and 3 bases, with 21 bases remaining between them. This CDR3 spans 18 amino acids. In DNA, the CDR3 is TGTGCCAGCAGCCAAGTCGGGACGGGACAAATAGGCGAAGAGACCCAGTACTTC. This sequence encodes CASSQVGTGQIGEETQYF.

The chain couples TRBV10-3 to TRBJ2-7, with TRBD1 matching 10 bases. The CDR3 is made up of 14 amino acids. Germline V gene sequence: CDR1 ENHRY, CDR2 SYGVKD. Trimming cost V 7 bases and J 4 bases; bases outside gene matches: 7. The CDR3: CAITSTGGSYEQYF. The CDR3 bases are TGTGCCATCACCTCGACAGGGGGCTCTTACGAGCAGTACTTC.

The chain employs TRBV11-2 and TRBJ2-7, with D possibly matching TRBD1 (5 bases). The CDR3 is made up of 14 amino acids. V lost 0 bases and J lost 2, with 8 bases in between. Looked up from germline, CDR1 is SGHAT and CDR2 is FQNNGV. The CDR3 here is CASSLDQGTYEQYF. CDR3 nucleotides: TGTGCCAGCAGCTTAGATCAGGGAACCTACGAGCAGTACTTC.

The chain is built from TRBV9 and TRBJ2-6, with TRBD2 as a possible D gene (5 bases). The CDR3 totals 15 residues. Between the trimmed V and J ends, which lost 5 bases and 0 bases, there was a span of 9 bases. Germline CDR1 is SGDLS and CDR2 is YYNGEE. The DNA of the CDR3 is TGTGCCAGCAGGGTCGGGGTCTCTGGGGCCAACGTCCTGACTTTC. As protein: CASRVGVSGANVLTF.

The rearrangement uses TRBV30 and TRBJ2-5; D unclear. The CDR3 contains 13 residues. The germline gives CDR1 GTSNPN, CDR2 SVGIG (reference sequence). Trimming removed 4 bases from V and 7 bases from J, with 16 bases in between. CDR3 nucleotide sequence: TGTGCCTGGAAGGTGTCCACGTCAGGGACCCAGTACTTC. Its protein product is CAWKVSTSGTQYF.

This clone was counted once. The chain links TRBV13 to TRBJ1-6, with 9 positions matching TRBD1. The V gene's germline CDR1 is PRHDT and CDR2 FYEKMQ (reference sequence). The CDR3 is 16 residues long. After removal of 4 bases from V and 7 bases from J, the junction contained 8 bases not matched to a gene. CDR3 sequence (DNA): TGTGCCAGCAGCTCATCCTCGGGGACAGGGAATTCACCCCTCCACTTT. Protein: CASSSSSGTGNSPLHF.

V gene TRBV9 combines with J gene TRBJ2-5, with D tentatively TRBD1 (8 bases). Germline V lookup: CDR1 SGDLS, CDR2 YYNGEE. The CDR3 extends over 14 amino acids. Trimming cost V 3 bases and J 4 bases, with 13 bases left between them. CDR3 sequence (DNA): TGTGCCAGCAGCGCTACAGGGGGGGGAGAGACCCAGTACTTC. It translates to CASSATGGGETQYF. The variable domain in full, completed from reference TRBV9 and TRBJ2-5, reads DSGVTQTPKHLITATGQRVTLRCSPRSGDLSVYWYQQSLDQGLQFLIQYYNGEERAKGNILERFSAQQFPDLHSELNLSSLELGDSALYFCASSATGGGETQYFGPGTRLLVL.

This sequence joins TRBV5-5 and TRBJ2-2; maybe TRBD1 (5 bases). The V end lost 0 bases, the J end lost 1 base, and 10 bases lay between the germline ends. This CDR3 is built from 16 residues. Germline V lookup: CDR1 SGHKS, CDR2 YYEKEE (reference sequence). The CDR3 spells CASSLADRGNTGELFF. The CDR3 nucleotides read TGTGCCAGCAGCTTGGCCGATAGGGGGAACACCGGGGAGCTGTTTTTT. The full variable domain, with the rest looked up from reference TRBV5-5 and TRBJ2-2, is DAGVTQSPTHLIKTRGQQVTLRCSPISGHKSVSWYQQVLGQGPQFIFQYYEKEERGRGNFPDRFSARQFPNYSSELNVNALLLGDSALYLCASSLADRGNTGELFFGEGSRLTVL.

The chain has TRBV5-1 and TRBJ2-7; 11 positions match TRBD2. The CDR3 contains 15 residues. Germline CDR1 is SGHRS and CDR2 is YFSETQ. J gave up 5 bases and V 4 bases, and 8 bases lay outside the gene matches. The CDR3 nucleotides are TGCGCCAGCAGCCCCCTGACTAGCGGGGCCCACGAGCAGTACTTC. Amino acid sequence: CASSPLTSGAHEQYF.

V gene TRBV10-3 combines with J gene TRBJ2-1; TRBD2 matches 9 bases. The CDR3 loop spans 20 amino acids. Per germline, CDR1 ENHRY and CDR2 SYGVKD. After removal of 7 bases from V and 0 bases from J, the junction contained 19 bases not matched to a gene. CDR3 in amino acids: CAITPGDPSRGGHSYNEQFF. In nucleotides, the CDR3 is TGTGCCATCACCCCAGGTGACCCCTCGCGGGGGGGCCACTCCTACAATGAGCAGTTCTTC.

The J gene is TRBJ2-7, the V gene TRBV11-2, with 8 bases lining up with TRBD1. From germline, CDR1 is SGHAT and CDR2 FQNNGV. CDR3 length equals 15 residues. Trimming removed 5 bases from V and 3 bases from J; junction bases left unmatched: 9. The CDR3 nucleotides read TGTGCCAGCAGCCATATGGCAGGGGGCTACTACGAGCAGTACTTC. This codes for CASSHMAGGYYEQYF.

The chain joins TRBV5-4 to TRBJ2-7, with TRBD1 identical over 10 bases. Per the germline V gene, CDR1 is SGHNT and CDR2 is YYREEE (reference sequence). CDR3 length equals 15 residues. The V gene end was trimmed by 3 bases and the J gene end by 4 bases; junction bases not matched to a gene: 7. CDR3 sequence: CASSSDRGLGYEQYF. CDR3 DNA sequence: TGTGCCAGCAGCTCTGACAGGGGGCTTGGGTACGAGCAGTACTTC.

This sequence joins TRBV4-1 and TRBJ1-2, with D uncertain. The ends were cut back, 4 bases at V and 4 bases at J, with 19 bases in the middle. CDR3 size: 16 residues. Germline CDR1 and CDR2: MGHRA and YSYEKL. The CDR3 DNA sequence: TGCGCCAGCAGCCCCAGATATGAAGGCGGCGTCTATGGCTACACCTTC. This codes for CASSPRYEGGVYGYTF.

The chain has TRBV12-3 or TRBV12-4 and TRBJ1-2; no definite D call. V lost 3 bases, J lost 7 bases, and 12 bases lay in between. The length of the CDR3 is 13 residues. The CDR3 region is CASSFFASSGYTF. In DNA form, the CDR3 reads TGTGCCAGCAGTTTTTTCGCCTCTAGTGGCTACACCTTC.

A single count supports this clone. This chain connects TRBV3-1 (or the pseudogene TRBV3-2) to TRBJ1-5; 9 nucleotides agree with TRBD1. The ends lost 4 bases at V and 6 bases at J; junction bases unmatched: 4. This CDR3 has 14 amino acids. Germline CDR1 reads LGHDT; CDR2 reads YNNKEL (reference sequence). CDR3 protein: CASSPWTGVQPQHF. As DNA, the CDR3 is TGTGCCAGCAGCCCCTGGACAGGGGTTCAGCCCCAGCATTTT.

This rearrangement joins TRBV6-5 to TRBJ1-2; maybe TRBD1 (6 bases). The CDR3 runs to 15 residues. Germline CDR1 MNHEY, CDR2 SVGAGI. Trimming stripped 6 bases from V and 3 bases from J, with 17 bases between. The CDR3 nucleotides are TGTGCCAGCAGCCGAAGCGCAGGGGAAGACTATGGCTACACCTTC. This sequence encodes CASSRSAGEDYGYTF.

J is TRBJ2-7 and V is TRBV18; 12 bases align to TRBD2. V was clipped by 4 bases and J by 3 bases; unmatched bases: 10. This CDR3 spans 17 amino acids. Germline CDR1 and CDR2: KGHSH and LQKENI. CDR3 sequence: CASSRSTSGGTYYEQYF. CDR3 DNA: TGTGCCAGCTCACGGTCGACTAGCGGGGGCACCTACTACGAGCAGTACTTC. Full variable domain (missing parts from reference TRBV18 and TRBJ2-7): NAGVMQNPRHLVRRRGQEARLRCSPMKGHSHVYWYRQLPEEGLKFMVYLQKENIIDESGMPKERFSAEFPKEGPSILRIQQVVRGDSAAYFCASSRSTSGGTYYEQYFGPGTRLTVT.